Listed below are T cell receptor beta chains from one sample, sequenced in a study of T cell responses to AZD1222 COVID-19 vaccine. Using immunoSEQ multiplex PCR, the repertoire was profiled, and TCRdb retains in-frame clones only, with some absent. The sample comprises approximately 150,000 clones, 90% to 95% of which are singletons, and about 1.5% rests with the top ten. Sequencing was performed on peripheral blood, taken on day 0 of AZD1222 vaccination. These receptors came from an adult in good health. Each CDR3 is given with its conserved first and last residue. Fields, in order: J gene, D gene, clone size, V gene, CDR3 DNA, CDR3 protein. D genes are given only for firm matches. For some rows the clone size is stated as once, few or many, or as a class when expanded; others skip it.

>TRBJ2-6|NA|NA|TRBV15
TGTGCCACCAGCAGAGTGGGCAGCTACTCTGGGGCCAACGTCCTGACTTTC
CATSRVGSYSGANVLTF
>TRBJ2-1|NA|once|TRBV4-2
TGTGCCAGCAGCCAACAGGCCCAGGTGACGATCTACAATGAGCAGTTCTTC
CASSQQAQVTIYNEQFF
>TRBJ1-5|NA|NA|TRBV19
TGTGCCAGCCAACGCCGGACAGAACCGAATCAGCCCCAGCATTTT
CASQRRTEPNQPQHF
>TRBJ2-7|TRBD1|NA|TRBV19
TGTGCCAGTAGGGCAGGGGGTCCCGTCTACGAGCAGTACTTC
CASRAGGPVYEQYF
>TRBJ1-1|TRBD1|NA|TRBV28
TGTGCCAGCAGTTCGACAGGGGGCCGGACTGAAGCTTTCTTT
CASSSTGGRTEAFF
>TRBJ1-1|NA|NA|TRBV3-1/TRBV3-2
TGTGCCAGCAGCGACCTGACCGGCACTGAAGCTTTCTTT
CASSDLTGTEAFF
>TRBJ1-4|NA|NA|TRBV7-9
TGTGCCAGCAGCTTAGAAGGGAGGAGTGAAAAACTGTTTTTT
CASSLEGRSEKLFF
>TRBJ2-1|TRBD1|medium-sized|TRBV27
TGTGCCAGCAGTTCAGGGGTAGTCGAGGGACAGGGCCGATCCTACAATGAGCAGTTCTTC
CASSSGVVEGQGRSYNEQFF
>TRBJ2-3|NA|NA|TRBV6-2/TRBV6-3
TGTGCCAGCAGTTATCAAGCCGAGGGGGCAGATACGCAGTATTTT
CASSYQAEGADTQYF
>TRBJ2-3|TRBD2|NA|TRBV7-3
TGTGCCAGCAGCTCCTTAGCGGGGGGCACAGATACGCAGTATTTT
CASSSLAGGTDTQYF
>TRBJ2-1|TRBD2|NA|TRBV3-1/TRBV3-2
TGTGCCAGCAGCCAAGAAAAAACTAGCGGGGGGCCGCGGAGCTCCTACAATGAGCAGTTCTTC
CASSQEKTSGGPRSSYNEQFF
>TRBJ1-5|TRBD1|NA|TRBV18
TGTGCCAGCTCACCGTCGACAGGGGTTGAAAGCAATCAGCCCCAGCATTTT
CASSPSTGVESNQPQHF
>TRBJ1-1|TRBD1|NA|TRBV5-8
TGTGCCAGCAGCGGGACAGTCATGAACACTGAAGCTTTCTTT
CASSGTVMNTEAFF
>TRBJ1-1|TRBD1|once|TRBV19
TGTGCCAGTACTCGACAGGGGATGAACACTGAAGCTTTCTTT
CASTRQGMNTEAFF
>TRBJ1-4|NA|NA|TRBV27
TGTGCCAGCATGGATTGGGGGGAGGGAAATGAAAAACTGTTTTTT
CASMDWGEGNEKLFF